This T cell receptor (beta chain) emerged from a study of blood T cell repertoires in COVID-19. Study-wide context: Acute and convalescent COVID-19 specimens originated in the United States, Italy and Spain.

Study members were between about 18 and 100 years old and lived in 24 US regions. In Cohort 3, a recovered donor had either two negative PCRs, clearance, or symptom resolution. Clones were sequenced by immunoSEQ multiplex PCR, and TCRdb holds only the in-frame ones, with some missing. Of around 250,000 clones listed, more than 75% are singletons. This CDR3 has 15 amino acids. The ends lost 8 bases at V and 4 bases at J; junction bases unmatched: 12. Germline CDR1 reads SQVTM; CDR2 reads ANQGSEA. V gene TRBV29-1 combines with J gene TRBJ2-1, with TRBD1 matching over 9 bases. Sequenced sample: PBMCs or T cells enriched from blood (not recorded which). The clonotype comes from a woman aged 45-65 years who had recovered from COVID-19. The CDR3 nucleotides are TGCAGCCTCCGGCGGGGGACAGGGAGTTACAATGAGCAGTTCTTC. This encodes CSLRRGTGSYNEQFF.